A selection of T cell receptor beta chains follows, all from one sample in a study of siplizumab effects on memory and regulatory T cells. Measured with immunoSEQ multiplex PCR; TCRdb has only the in-frame clones, and not every one. The sample consists of over 85,000 clones, roughly 92% of them appearing once. The sequencing input was CD4+ T cells sorted from blood. These receptors came from a human donor in good health. CDR3s leave out the opening cysteine and the closing phenylalanine or tryptophan. Each record gives: J gene, V gene, CDR3 protein.

TRBJ2-1,TRBV7-3,ASSLPPGDEQF
TRBJ2-7,TRBV7-2,ASSGTTSGVYEQY
TRBJ1-1,TRBV10-3,AISRDRGNTEAF
TRBJ1-5,TRBV6-6,ASSNGPGRSDQPQH
TRBJ2-7,TRBV6-5,ASTTGTGNSYEQY
TRBJ1-3,TRBV19,ASTSTLNTIY
TRBJ2-1,TRBV6-4,ASSETSGSIYEQF
TRBJ1-1,TRBV6-5,ASSYFGTGATEAF
TRBJ2-7,TRBV5-1,ASRAWPGQGAWEQY
TRBJ2-5,TRBV19,ASSGNRQETQY
TRBJ1-1,TRBV10-3,AISEPGQGGTEAF
TRBJ1-1,TRBV6-9,ASSSWTTRAPEAF
TRBJ1-3,TRBV7-8,ASSLRLVSSGNTIY
TRBJ2-3,TRBV27,ASSLTRGVDTQY
TRBJ2-7,TRBV5-5,ASSLYVGGSYEQY
TRBJ2-7,TRBV13,ASSTPGAYEQY
TRBJ2-2,TRBV2,ASNSDRLNTGELF
TRBJ2-3,TRBV5-5,ASSTQSTDTQY
TRBJ2-2,TRBV10-3,AISESTGHTGELF
TRBJ1-1,TRBV7-2,ASSLATTMNTEAF
TRBJ2-7,TRBV11-2,ASSPARQGSYEQY
TRBJ1-3,TRBV25-1,ASSGDRGNTIY
TRBJ1-5,TRBV5-5,ASSETGGNQPQH
TRBJ1-5,TRBV21-1,ASSKEGNRQPQH
TRBJ1-1,TRBV6-5,ASRSTGGFEAF
TRBJ1-4,TRBV2,ASNDGIGEKLF
TRBJ1-2,TRBV18,ASSPPSGSGYGYT
TRBJ2-5,TRBV27,ASRRGLAGGLRGTQY
TRBJ2-3,TRBV25-1,ASSAIDTQY
TRBJ2-1,TRBV5-4,ASSLRRLAGANEQF
TRBJ2-7,TRBV18,ASSPGAYEQY
TRBJ2-3,TRBV10-3,AISELLAGATDTQY
TRBJ2-7,TRBV6-6,ASSYIVSEQY
TRBJ1-1,TRBV5-5,ASSLVLGSRGMNTEAF
TRBJ2-7,TRBV27,ASSPTGPYEQY
TRBJ1-1,TRBV5-4,ASSSSFSSGNTEAF
TRBJ1-4,TRBV5-1,ASSLGEATNEKLF
TRBJ1-1,TRBV30,ACNRGSSGNTEAF
TRBJ2-7,TRBV6-5,ATSGQLAYEQY
TRBJ2-2,TRBV18,ASSPQGTNTGELF
TRBJ2-7,TRBV27,ASGFSYEQY
TRBJ1-1,TRBV30,AWGDGNTEAF
TRBJ1-1,TRBV19,ASSTRGQGIINTEAF
TRBJ1-3,TRBV6-5,ASRLNRGFGNTIY
TRBJ2-2,TRBV6-5,ASSQDRVVF
TRBJ2-7,TRBV27,ASSSRQDSYEQY
TRBJ2-1,TRBV6-6,ASSQGTAGGNEQF
TRBJ2-3,TRBV25-1,ASSEYPGTDTQY
TRBJ2-3,TRBV5-6,ASSAGTGADTQY
TRBJ2-7,TRBV5-3,ARSSPLGDNYEQY
TRBJ1-2,TRBV18,ASSPLEGGRDGYT
TRBJ1-2,TRBV5-6,ASSSGQGFNYGYT
TRBJ2-2,TRBV7-2,ASSSLGQGRGELF
TRBJ1-2,TRBV15,ATSRVPYGYT